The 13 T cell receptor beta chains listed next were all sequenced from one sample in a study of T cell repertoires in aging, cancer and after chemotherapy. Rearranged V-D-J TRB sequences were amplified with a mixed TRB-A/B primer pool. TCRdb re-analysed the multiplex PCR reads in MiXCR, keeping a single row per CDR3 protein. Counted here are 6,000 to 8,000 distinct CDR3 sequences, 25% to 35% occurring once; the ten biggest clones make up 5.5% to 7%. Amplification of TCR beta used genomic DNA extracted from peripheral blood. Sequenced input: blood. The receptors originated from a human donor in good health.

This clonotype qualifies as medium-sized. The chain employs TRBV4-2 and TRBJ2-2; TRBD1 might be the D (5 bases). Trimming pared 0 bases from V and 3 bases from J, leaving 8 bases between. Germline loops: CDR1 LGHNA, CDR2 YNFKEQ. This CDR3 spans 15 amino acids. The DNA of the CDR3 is TGTGCCAGCAGCCAAGAGCCAGGGCACACCGGGGAGCTGTTTTTT. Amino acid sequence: CASSQEPGHTGELFF.

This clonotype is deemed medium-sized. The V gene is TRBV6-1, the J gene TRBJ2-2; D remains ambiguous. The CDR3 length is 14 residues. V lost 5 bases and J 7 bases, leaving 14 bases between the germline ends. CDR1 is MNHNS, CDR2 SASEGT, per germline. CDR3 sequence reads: CASSRVTAGGELFF. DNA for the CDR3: TGTGCCAGCAGTCGTGTTACGGCTGGCGGGGAGCTGTTTTTT.

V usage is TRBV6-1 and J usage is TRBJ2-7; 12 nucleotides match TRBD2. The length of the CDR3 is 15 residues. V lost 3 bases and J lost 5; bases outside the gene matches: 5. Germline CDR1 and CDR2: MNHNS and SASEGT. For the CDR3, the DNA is TGTGCCAGCAGTGAGAGACTAGCGGGAGCGCACGAGCAGTACTTC. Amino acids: CASSERLAGAHEQYF.

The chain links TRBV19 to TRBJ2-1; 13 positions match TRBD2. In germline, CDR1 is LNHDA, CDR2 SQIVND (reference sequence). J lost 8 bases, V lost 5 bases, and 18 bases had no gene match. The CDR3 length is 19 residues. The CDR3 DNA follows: TGTGCCAGTAGTGCTCCTTGGACTAGCGGGAGAGGTCTATGGGATGAGCAGTTCTTC. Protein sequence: CASSAPWTSGRGLWDEQFF.

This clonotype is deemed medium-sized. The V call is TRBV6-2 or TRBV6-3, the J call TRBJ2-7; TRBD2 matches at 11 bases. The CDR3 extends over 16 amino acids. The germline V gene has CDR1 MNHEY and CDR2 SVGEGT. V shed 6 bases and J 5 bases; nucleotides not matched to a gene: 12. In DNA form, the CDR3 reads TGTGCCAGCAGCCGCGATAGCGGGAGGGGCTCGGACGAGCAGTACTTC. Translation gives CASSRDSGRGSDEQYF.

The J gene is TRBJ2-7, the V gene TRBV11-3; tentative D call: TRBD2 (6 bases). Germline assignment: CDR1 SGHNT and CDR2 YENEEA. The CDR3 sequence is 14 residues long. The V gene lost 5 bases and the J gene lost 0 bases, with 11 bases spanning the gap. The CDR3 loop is CASSLAGGSYEQYF. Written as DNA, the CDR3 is TGTGCCAGCAGCCTTGCCGGGGGCTCCTACGAGCAGTACTTC. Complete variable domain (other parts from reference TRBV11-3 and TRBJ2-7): EAGVVQSPRYKIIEKKQPVAFWCNPISGHNTLYWYLQNLGQGPELLIRYENEEAVDDSQLPKDRFSAERLKGVDSTLKIQPAELGDSAVYLCASSLAGGSYEQYFGPGTRLTVT.

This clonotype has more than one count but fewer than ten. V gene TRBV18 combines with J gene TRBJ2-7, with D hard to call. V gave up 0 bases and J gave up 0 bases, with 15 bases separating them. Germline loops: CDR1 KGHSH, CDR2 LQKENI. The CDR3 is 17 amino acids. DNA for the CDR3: TGTGCCAGCTCACCACCGAATACGCAGACGAGCTCCTACGAGCAGTACTTC. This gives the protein CASSPPNTQTSSYEQYF.

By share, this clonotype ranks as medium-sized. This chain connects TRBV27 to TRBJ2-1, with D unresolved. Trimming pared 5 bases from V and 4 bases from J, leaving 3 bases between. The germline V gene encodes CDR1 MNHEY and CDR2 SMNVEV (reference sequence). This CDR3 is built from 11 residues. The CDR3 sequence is CASSQYNEQFF. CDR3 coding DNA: TGTGCCAGCAGTCAATACAATGAGCAGTTCTTC.

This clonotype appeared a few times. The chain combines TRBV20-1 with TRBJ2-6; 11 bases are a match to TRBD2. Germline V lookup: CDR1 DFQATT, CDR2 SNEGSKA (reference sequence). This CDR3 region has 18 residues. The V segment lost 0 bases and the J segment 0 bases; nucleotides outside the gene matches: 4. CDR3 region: CSARERLAGGSGANVLTF. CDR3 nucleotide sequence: TGCAGTGCTAGAGAAAGGCTAGCGGGAGGCTCTGGGGCCAACGTCCTGACTTTC.

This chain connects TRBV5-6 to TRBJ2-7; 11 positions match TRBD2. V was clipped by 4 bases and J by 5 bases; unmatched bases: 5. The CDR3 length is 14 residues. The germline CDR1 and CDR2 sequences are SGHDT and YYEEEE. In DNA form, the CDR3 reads TGTGCCAGCAGCCCCACTAGCGGGAGCCACGAGCAGTACTTC. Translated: CASSPTSGSHEQYF. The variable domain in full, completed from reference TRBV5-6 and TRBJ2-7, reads DAGVTQSPTHLIKTRGQQVTLRCSPKSGHDTVSWYQQALGQGPQFIFQYYEEEERQRGNFPDRFSGHQFPNYSSELNVNALLLGDSALYLCASSPTSGSHEQYFGPGTRLTVT.

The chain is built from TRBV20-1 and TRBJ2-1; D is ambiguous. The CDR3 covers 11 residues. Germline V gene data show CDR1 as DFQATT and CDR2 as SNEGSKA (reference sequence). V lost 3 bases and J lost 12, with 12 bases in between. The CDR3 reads CSASHKVGQFF. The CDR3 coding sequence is TGCAGTGCTAGTCATAAAGTGGGGCAGTTCTTC.

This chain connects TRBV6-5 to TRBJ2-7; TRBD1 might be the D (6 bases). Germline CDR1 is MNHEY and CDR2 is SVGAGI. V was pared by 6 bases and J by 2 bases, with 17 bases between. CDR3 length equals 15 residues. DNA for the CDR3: TGTGCCAGCAGACGCGCCCGGGACACCGCCTACGAGCAGTACTTC. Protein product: CASRRARDTAYEQYF.

CDR3 nucleotides: TGTGCCAGCGGATACGGGCACTTAAGCTCCTACGAGCAGTACTTC. Its protein product is CASGYGHLSSYEQYF. The rearrangement uses TRBV6-1 and TRBJ2-7; no clear D. Trimming cost V 8 bases and J 0 bases, with 17 bases left between them. Germline V CDR1 and CDR2: MNHNS, SASEGT. The length of the CDR3 is 15 residues.